The source of this T cell receptor beta chain is a study of CD8 T cells in ankylosing spondylitis. Whole-study findings and limits: Ankylosing spondylitis blood seemed to carry a telltale TCR beta motif made of roughly eight highly homologous variants.

A quantitative 5'-RACE method, one with molecular barcodes, was used to make TCR beta libraries. TCRdb processed the 5' RACE reads anew with MiXCR; each CDR3 protein has one entry. The sample contains roughly 120,000 distinct CDR3 sequences, approximately 6.8% of which appear only once. This clonotype was seen at least ten times. Its specificity is not known. The V and J ends lost 5 bases and 0 bases respectively, with 17 bases between them. There are 17 residues in the CDR3. From germline, CDR1 is MDHEN and CDR2 SYDVKM. The chain is built from TRBV28 and TRBJ2-1; D is perhaps TRBD1 or TRBD2 (5 bases each). The receptor's source is a male donor with ankylosing spondylitis or in good health (not recorded which). Source material: blood, either unsorted or a sorted T cell fraction (not recorded which). The CDR3 spells CASSPNPGQSSYNEQFF. The DNA for the CDR3 is TGTGCCAGCAGTCCTAACCCGGGGCAGAGCTCCTACAATGAGCAGTTCTTC.